These 31 T cell receptor beta chains originate from one sample sequenced in a study of T cells in Graves' hyperthyroidism and ophthalmopathy. Researchers amplified the TCR beta CDR3 regions from RNA transcripts. First-round RT-PCR of the TCR CDR3 relied on the HTBI primer set. Each CDR3 protein gets one entry after TCRdb re-called the multiplex PCR reads with MiXCR. The table lists around 190,000 distinct CDR3 sequences, about 17% of them singletons. Material: blood. The receptors shown here come from a woman aged 45-65 years with Graves' hyperthyroidism.

The sample holds a few counts of this clonotype. A much larger clone sits a single nucleotide away, making a read error possible. The chain has TRBV2 and TRBJ1-2; the D gene is possibly TRBD1 (6 bases). CDR3 length: 15 amino acids. The V gene's germline CDR1 is SNHLY and CDR2 FYNNEI. The CDR3 DNA reads as TGTGCCAGCAGGCCGCGGACAGAAGGGAACTATGGCTACGCCTTC. This encodes CASRPRTEGNYGYAF. Drawing the rest from reference TRBV2 and TRBJ1-2, the complete variable domain is EPEVTQTPSHQVTQMGQEVILRCVPISNHLYFYWYRQILGQKVEFLVSFYNNEISEKSEIFDDQFSVERPDGSNFTLKIRSTKLEDSAMYFCASRPRTEGNYGYAFGSGTRLTVV.

In this sample, this clonotype turned up many times. The chain has TRBV11-3 and TRBJ2-5, with TRBD1 identical over 7 bases. The junction had 7 bases not matched to a gene; V was cut back by 7 bases and J by 2 bases. The CDR3 is 14 amino acids. Germline loops: CDR1 SGHNT, CDR2 YENEEA. The CDR3 region has the DNA TGTGCCAGCAACTCGGGACAGTCACAAGAGACCCAGTACTTC. It codes for CASNSGQSQETQYF.

The rearrangement joins TRBV5-6 to TRBJ2-1; 8 bases match TRBD2. CDR1 and CDR2 (germline): SGHDT, YYEEEE. The CDR3 is 15 amino acids. The V and J ends lost 3 bases and 1 base, in that order; junction bases with no gene match: 3. DNA of the CDR3: TGTGCCAGCAGCTCAGTAGCGGGATCCTACAATGAGCAGTTCTTC. It encodes CASSSVAGSYNEQFF.

As to this clonotype: This may stem from a read error, because a much larger clone lies one nucleotide away. This chain uses TRBV20-1 with TRBJ2-2; no reliable D call. CDR1 is DFQATT and CDR2 is SNEGSKA in the germline V gene (reference sequence). V lost 3 bases, J lost 3 bases, and 8 bases lay in between. The CDR3 covers 13 residues. The CDR3 nucleotides read TGCAGTGCTAGGAATAGGCACACCGGGGAGCTGTTTTTT. Protein: CSARNRHTGELFF.

The table lists this clonotype with many counts. The gene calls are TRBV20-1 and TRBJ2-7; 12 bases agree with TRBD2. CDR1 and CDR2 (germline): DFQATT, SNEGSKA (reference sequence). V shed 2 bases, J shed 3 bases, and the junction held 2 bases outside the gene matches. CDR3 length: 14 amino acids. The CDR3, as DNA: TGCAGTGCTAGACTAGCGGGAGGGTACTACGAGCAGTACTTC. Protein: CSARLAGGYYEQYF.

The chain has TRBV29-1 and TRBJ2-7; D is unclear. This CDR3 contains 12 residues. The V end was cut by 5 bases, the J end by 2 bases, with 10 bases between. Germline V gives CDR1 SQVTM, CDR2 ANQGSEA. The chain's CDR3 is CSVHDRTYEQYF. The CDR3 bases are TGCAGCGTTCATGACCGAACCTACGAGCAGTACTTC.

The J gene is TRBJ2-2, the V gene TRBV7-3, with D perhaps assigned TRBD1 or TRBD2 (6 bases each). CDR1 is SGHTA and CDR2 is FQGTGA in the germline V gene. This CDR3 contains 15 residues. With 1 base removed from V and 7 bases from J, the gap between germline ends came to 13 bases. The CDR3 spells CASSLKPQGGGELFF. CDR3 coding DNA: TGTGCCAGCAGCTTAAAGCCACAGGGAGGCGGGGAGCTGTTTTTT.

This clonotype has a count of ten or more. The chain couples TRBV13 to TRBJ2-7, with a tentative D call TRBD1 (6 bases). This CDR3 contains 13 residues. Germline loops: CDR1 PRHDT, CDR2 FYEKMQ (reference sequence). V was trimmed by 4 bases and J by 6 bases, leaving 13 bases between them. In nucleotides, the CDR3 is TGTGCCAGCAGCTCCGTAGGGGGTGGCGAGCAGTACTTC. As protein: CASSSVGGGEQYF.

This chain connects TRBV6-2 or TRBV6-3 to TRBJ1-2, with 7 bases aligning to TRBD1. Per germline, CDR1 MNHEY and CDR2 SVGEGT. J was trimmed by 12 bases and V by 4 bases; bases with no gene match: 14. The CDR3 extends over 14 amino acids. CDR3 sequence: CASSSLVYRDRNTF. The CDR3 nucleotides read TGTGCCAGCAGTTCCCTAGTCTACCGGGACAGAAACACCTTC.

This sequence joins TRBV3-1 and TRBJ1-2; TRBD1 aligns across 7 bases. The CDR3 is made up of 16 amino acids. Germline values: CDR1 LGHDT, CDR2 YNNKEL (reference sequence). V lost 0 bases and J lost 8; bases outside the gene matches: 12. The CDR3 loop is CASSQEAPTGSLGYTF. The CDR3, as DNA: TGTGCCAGCAGCCAAGAGGCCCCGACAGGGTCGCTAGGCTACACCTTC. Full variable domain (missing parts from reference TRBV3-1 and TRBJ1-2): DTAVSQTPKYLVTQMGNDKSIKCEQNLGHDTMYWYKQDSKKFLKIMFSYNNKELIINETVPNRFSPKSPDKAHLNLHINSLELGDSAVYFCASSQEAPTGSLGYTFGSGTRLTVV.

This clonotype has at least ten counts. J is TRBJ2-7 and V is TRBV6-1; D is unclear. V lost 7 bases and J 1 base, leaving 11 bases between the germline ends. Germline V CDR1 and CDR2: MNHNS, SASEGT. The length of the CDR3 is 13 residues. The chain's CDR3 is CASMVADSYEQYF. CDR3 nucleotide sequence: TGTGCCAGCATGGTGGCGGATTCCTACGAGCAGTACTTC.

Only a few counts were recorded for this clonotype. The J gene is TRBJ1-5, the V gene TRBV19; D possibly corresponds to TRBD1 (6 bases). Between the trimmed V and J ends, which lost 1 base and 2 bases, there was a span of 12 bases. CDR3 length equals 16 residues. The germline V gene encodes CDR1 LNHDA and CDR2 SQIVND (reference sequence). DNA of the CDR3: TGTGCCAGTAGTATAGTAGGCGGGGGCGGCAATCAGCCCCAGCATTTT. Translating it yields CASSIVGGGGNQPQHF.

This clonotype was counted at least ten times. The gene calls are TRBV30 and TRBJ1-1, with a tentative D call TRBD1 (5 bases). The V end lost 5 bases, the J end lost 4 bases, and 14 bases lay between the germline ends. Germline CDR1 is GTSNPN and CDR2 is SVGIG (reference sequence). This CDR3 is 13 amino acids long. For the CDR3, the DNA is TGTGCCTGGGGGGACTCTCCTGCCACTGAAGCTTTCTTT. Its protein is CAWGDSPATEAFF. Complete variable domain (other parts from reference TRBV30 and TRBJ1-1): SQTIHQWPATLVQPVGSPLSLECTVEGTSNPNLYWYRQAAGRGLQLLFYSVGIGQISSEVPQNLSASRPQDRQFILSSKKLLLSDSGFYLCAWGDSPATEAFFGQGTRLTVV.

The chain employs TRBV19 and TRBJ1-5; the match to TRBD1 covers 7 bases. The length of the CDR3 is 16 residues. With V trimmed by 0 bases and J by 2 bases, 4 bases remained unmatched. Germline lookup yields CDR1 LNHDA and CDR2 SQIVND (reference sequence). Here the CDR3 DNA reads TGTGCCAGTAGTATAGAAGGGGGCAAGGGCAATCAGCCCCAGCATTTT. Translated, it gives CASSIEGGKGNQPQHF.

This rearrangement joins TRBV5-1 to TRBJ2-7; 10 nucleotides align to TRBD1. This CDR3 has 18 amino acids. V shed 3 bases and J 3 bases; nucleotides not matched to a gene: 15. Germline CDR1 SGHRS, CDR2 YFSETQ. The CDR3 DNA is TGCGCCAGCAGCTATTCGTTTTCTCCGACAGGGGGCTTCTACGAGCAGTACTTC. This encodes CASSYSFSPTGGFYEQYF.

J is TRBJ2-2 and V is TRBV7-9; D gene ambiguous. CDR1 is SEHNR, CDR2 FQNEAQ, per germline (reference sequence). The ends were cut back, 1 base at V and 2 bases at J, with 11 bases in the middle. The CDR3 runs to 16 residues. The CDR3 nucleotides read TGTGCCAGCAGCTTAGATGTAGGCACCAACACCGGGGAGCTGTTTTTT. It yields the protein CASSLDVGTNTGELFF. Filled out from reference TRBV7-9 and TRBJ2-2, the complete variable domain reads DTGVSQNPRHKITKRGQNVTFRCDPISEHNRLYWYRQTLGQGPEFLTYFQNEAQLEKSRLLSDRFSAERPKGSFSTLEIQRTEQGDSAMYLCASSLDVGTNTGELFFGEGSRLTVL.

Remarks on this clonotype: A much larger clone lies one base from this, so it may be a read error. V usage is TRBV20-1 and J usage is TRBJ2-5, with a weak D call TRBD1 (5 bases). Judging by the DNA end, TRBJ2-1 fits better; the J call may be wrong. There are 14 residues in the CDR3. CDR1 is DFQATT and CDR2 is SNEGSKA in the germline V gene (reference sequence). In nucleotides, the CDR3 is TGCAGTGCCTCAGACTGGGCAGGGTCTGAGACCCAGTTCTTC. Its protein product is CSASDWAGSETQFF.

This clonotype was seen more than once but under ten times. The genes are TRBV6-2 or TRBV6-3 and TRBJ2-5, with no clear D. CDR1 is MNHEY, CDR2 SVGEGT, per germline. Trimming shortened V by 7 bases and J by 5 bases, and 26 bases separated the two germline ends. The CDR3 runs to 17 residues. The chain's CDR3 is CASNVLREGRARETQYF. The CDR3 coding sequence is TGTGCCAGCAACGTTTTGAGAGAAGGAAGAGCCAGGGAGACCCAGTACTTC.

This clonotype was observed a handful of times. The chain carries TRBV6-1 and TRBJ1-2; TRBD1 matches at 9 bases. Germline lookup yields CDR1 MNHNS and CDR2 SASEGT. Trimming removed 6 bases from V and 5 bases from J; junction bases left unmatched: 7. This CDR3 is 14 amino acids long. The CDR3 here is CASSPQDRGYGYTF. In DNA, the CDR3 is TGTGCCAGCAGCCCTCAGGACAGGGGTTATGGCTACACCTTC.

This rearrangement joins TRBV6-1 to TRBJ2-1; the match to TRBD2 covers 8 bases. Trimming took 3 bases from V and 7 from J; bases not matched to a gene: 11. The CDR3 is 16 residues long. Germline V gene data show CDR1 as MNHNS and CDR2 as SASEGT. The CDR3 sequence: CASSEIVASGRNEQFF. CDR3 nucleotides: TGTGCCAGCAGTGAGATAGTAGCCAGCGGGAGAAATGAGCAGTTCTTC.

This clonotype has ten or more counts. The rearrangement uses TRBV7-8 and TRBJ1-4, with D possibly TRBD1 on 5 matching bases. Trimming stripped 0 bases from V and 4 bases from J, with 15 bases between. The CDR3 consists of 17 residues. Germline values: CDR1 SGHVS, CDR2 FQNEAQ. The DNA of the CDR3 is TGTGCCAGCAGCTTAGCGTTGGGGGGGTGGGATAATGAAAAACTGTTTTTT. It codes for CASSLALGGWDNEKLFF.

This clonotype was counted between two and nine times. The V gene is TRBV5-1, the J gene TRBJ2-7; 10 bases map to TRBD1. The germline CDR1 and CDR2 sequences are SGHRS and YFSETQ. This CDR3 has 13 residues. Trimming removed 7 bases from V and 5 bases from J; junction bases left unmatched: 6. CDR3 region: CASSPGQGNEQYF. In nucleotides, the CDR3 is TGCGCCAGCTCTCCGGGACAGGGGAACGAGCAGTACTTC.

In this sample, this clonotype turned up many times. This chain's CDR3 is CASRLQNNYGYTF. The DNA for the CDR3 is TGTGCCAGCAGATTACAGAATAACTATGGCTACACCTTC. The chain has TRBV6-1 and TRBJ1-2, with D unclear. Per germline, CDR1 MNHNS and CDR2 SASEGT. This CDR3 spans 13 amino acids. The V and J ends lost 6 bases and 1 base respectively, with 9 bases between them.

At least ten counts were recorded for this clonotype. The J gene is TRBJ1-3, the V gene TRBV29-1; no clear D. V gave up 3 bases and J gave up 4 bases, with 13 bases separating them. The germline gives CDR1 SQVTM, CDR2 ANQGSEA. This CDR3 comprises 14 residues. The CDR3 spells CSVENTATGNTIYF. As DNA, the CDR3 is TGCAGCGTTGAGAACACGGCAACGGGAAACACCATATATTTT.

At least ten counts were recorded for this clonotype. J is TRBJ2-7 and V is TRBV11-2; D ambiguous. Germline CDR1 reads SGHAT; CDR2 reads FQNNGV. The CDR3 length is 15 residues. The germline V and J ends were trimmed by 1 base and 3 bases, with 13 bases remaining between them. DNA of the CDR3: TGTGCCAGCAGCTTAGGGGTCCAACCGGGCTACGAGCAGTACTTC. This codes for CASSLGVQPGYEQYF.

The table lists this clonotype with many counts. The rearrangement uses TRBV10-3 and TRBJ2-1, with D perhaps matching TRBD1 or TRBD2 (5 bases each). CDR1 and CDR2 (germline): ENHRY, SYGVKD. Trimming left V 5 bases short and J 2 bases short, with 16 bases between. This CDR3 spans 16 amino acids. CDR3 loop: CAISNPGEGAYNEQFF. The CDR3 nucleotides read TGTGCCATCAGTAACCCCGGGGAAGGGGCCTACAATGAGCAGTTCTTC.

The rearrangement uses TRBV9 and TRBJ1-2, with TRBD1 as a possible D gene (6 bases). Trimming removed 0 bases at V and 8 bases at J, with 17 bases between. CDR3 size: 15 residues. The germline V gene has CDR1 SGDLS and CDR2 YYNGEE. DNA for the CDR3: TGTGCCAGCAGCGTAGGACCACAGGGTCGAGACGGCTACACCTTC. Its protein product is CASSVGPQGRDGYTF.

This chain joins TRBV7-9 and TRBJ1-4; D is unclear. Germline V gene data show CDR1 as SEHNR and CDR2 as FQNEAQ (reference sequence). V was cut by 3 bases and J by 4 bases, with 6 bases left in between. The CDR3 is 13 residues long. The CDR3, as DNA: TGTGCCAGCAGCTTTGGACTTAATGAAAAACTGTTTTTT. This codes for CASSFGLNEKLFF.

This clonotype was seen only a few times. The rearrangement joins TRBV6-1 to TRBJ1-2; D possibly corresponds to TRBD1 (6 bases). V lost 6 bases, J lost 7 bases, and 15 bases lay in between. Germline assignment: CDR1 MNHNS and CDR2 SASEGT. The CDR3 is 13 amino acids. This CDR3 is CASRTGGRGGYTF. The CDR3 coding sequence is TGTGCCAGCAGGACAGGCGGCAGGGGTGGCTACACCTTC.

Ten or more counts support this clonotype. The rearrangement links TRBV11-3 to TRBJ2-1; the match to TRBD2 covers 11 bases. V was clipped by 5 bases and J by 5 bases; unmatched bases: 5. Germline CDR1 and CDR2: SGHNT and YENEEA. This CDR3 region has 15 residues. The CDR3 nucleotides are TGTGCCAGCAGCCCACCGGGACTAGCGGACAATGAGCAGTTCTTC. As protein: CASSPPGLADNEQFF.

This clonotype was recorded many times. The chain employs TRBV6-1 and TRBJ2-7, with D uncertain. This CDR3 contains 11 residues. V gave up 5 bases and J gave up 4 bases, with 6 bases separating them. Per germline, CDR1 MNHNS and CDR2 SASEGT. CDR3 sequence: CASSNRYEQYF. For the CDR3, the DNA is TGTGCCAGCAGTAATCGGTACGAGCAGTACTTC.